What follows describes a single T cell receptor (beta chain). Original methodology: Reference gene primer amplification gave nucleated cell count estimates. This table comes from immunoSEQ multiplex PCR, and its TCRdb copy is limited to in-frame clones, with some not included. V and J calls and clone size are copied from that table; D and trimming were computed from the DNA. The data hold about 150,000 clones, with about 90% observed a single time. This sample is drawn from a study of blood T cell repertoires in COVID-19. Study-level information: Samples came from the United States, Italy and Spain, spanning acute and convalescent COVID-19. PBMCs, B-cell-depleted T cells, or T cells were the source of the cDNA or gDNA that made up the material.

Germline V gives CDR1 SGHRS, CDR2 YFSETQ. Losses at the gene ends were 4 bases for V and 5 bases for J; bases not matched to a gene: 5. The CDR3 consists of 15 residues. This receptor was taken from a man in his fifties or sixties with acute or convalescent COVID-19. The chain links TRBV5-1 to TRBJ2-3; 12 bases fit TRBD1. Sequenced material: peripheral blood. The CDR3 nucleotides are TGCGCCAGCAGCCAAGGGACAGGGGGCCGAGATACGCAGTATTTT. This codes for CASSQGTGGRDTQYF.